This T cell receptor (beta chain) appears in the sequencing data of a study of cytomegalovirus exposure and HLA in healthy donors (dated by TCRdb to 2016 to 2017). For the study in its entirety: An earlier analysis of about 560 of the donors reported about 280 Gb of sequence data and around 120 million unique TCR beta sequences obtained from 150 million to 200 million T cells. Typing coverage varied by locus: roughly 620-630 donors for A, B, C, DRB1 and DQB1; roughly 560 for DQA1; over 600 for DPA1; roughly 450 for DPB1. The study aimed to test whether cataloging public T cell receptors could reveal signatures of past pathogen exposure. A later analysis re-analyzed previously published TCR beta repertoires from approximately 670 donors and added high-resolution HLA genotyping to study TCR occurrence patterns. On average, roughly 250,000 unique TCR beta nucleotide sequences were sequenced per donor among several hundred genotyped donors of the cohort, with roughly 18% of those sequences being non-productive. All discovery cohort repertoires had been generated on a single sequencing platform. A separate validation cohort of about 110 different subjects was used in addition to the approximately 700-subject first cohort. In the later analysis, no new phenotypic data were used to find candidate immune exposures; instead, reliance was placed on TCR beta sequences and their occurrence across donors. Four to six DR-DQ haplotypes were handled as single units for association and clustering, since linkage in the cohort was strong. An early release that covered 640 HLA-typed donors contained about 300 gigabases of sequencing data and 65 million to 100 million unique TCR sequences. Donor age, sex, ethnicity and CMV serostatus were collected together with the repertoire data. Genome-wide SNP genotypes for about 55% of the roughly 670 donors were used in a later genetic analysis, which treated that subset as a discovery cohort. Of the approximately 400 genotyped donors, 65% to 90% were placed in the genetic ancestry cluster associated with self-reported Caucasian donors. Using immunosequencing, the study profiled T cell repertoires from 500 to 800 subjects and related those repertoires to cytomegalovirus serostatus. To predict cytomegalovirus infection status, the study brought together high-throughput TCR immunosequencing, statistical association of individual TCRs with disease status, and machine learning. HLA typing included class I and class II loci at four-digit resolution. An earlier analysis of 587 of the donors used high-throughput TCR beta sequencing to judge whether each TCR beta V gene segment behaved as functional or pseudogenic. Broader findings and caveats from the paper: A cluster of highly shared sequence variants was judged likely to represent a technical artifact of the sequencing pipeline. Compared with the 666-donor mean, donors in an Asian-associated ancestry cluster had fewer N-insertions in productive TCRs, according to a later genetic analysis. While some public TCRs were present in many individuals, most TCR sequences turned up only very rarely across donors. In a later analysis, the rate of TCR association differed among HLA loci, with DRB1 alleles having the most associated TCRs and HLA-C alleles having the fewest. In vitro tests confirmed that a few of the cytomegalovirus-associated TCR beta chains recognize cytomegalovirus antigens. Because the 87-base-pair reads could not distinguish some IMGT-functional V segments, including TRBV6-2 and TRBV6-3, those segments were excluded. Assigning TCR associations to individual alleles was difficult when HLA alleles, especially DR and DQ, strongly co-occurred. Correlated functional status among segregating V segments might reflect linkage disequilibrium, but an unknown experimental factor could not be ruled out. A later analysis reported that several top co-occurrence clusters appeared linked to parvovirus B19, influenza, CMV and Epstein-Barr virus. CMV serostatus was the only immune exposure information available for the cohort. Sequencing depth was assumed to be roughly uniform across donors in the presence/absence analyses, though that assumption may not hold. The authors suggested that the approach could potentially be generalized to other disease states and immunological phenotypes. Compared with equally common non-associated chains, HLA-associated TCR beta chains in a later analysis were more clonally expanded and had lower generation probabilities. A further reported finding was that TCR beta sequences accurately predicted the HLA-A and HLA-B alleles for most subjects in the first cohort. In an earlier analysis of about 550 of the donors, most TCR beta V segments were observed in productive rearrangements about 87% or about 30% of the time, broadly matching IMGT annotations. At a false discovery rate of 0.05, a later analysis linked about 17,000 TCR beta sequences to specific HLA alleles. Cytomegalovirus status was reported to be diagnosed by the classifier with high specificity and sensitivity in both the original and validation cohorts. In this cohort, only TCR beta chains were sequenced, and detectable features were limited by the absence of alpha or paired-chain data. A total of fewer than 200 TCR beta chains were listed by the study as associated with cytomegalovirus. HLA typing was unavailable for some donors at each locus, so association tests used only the typed subset. According to a later analysis, most CMV-associated TCR beta chains appeared to be HLA-restricted, and the HLA associations seemed to be driven largely by CMV exposure. In a later genetic analysis, a missense DCLRE1C variant was associated with V-gene and J-gene trimming of TCR beta chains, and the association was replicated in an independent cohort. Some 16 rarely observed V segments, including chromosome 9 orphons, were excluded from the earlier analysis of several hundred of the donors because counts were too low.

Receptor libraries were prepared by the immunoSEQ multiplex PCR assay. The multiplex PCR relied on a mix of 60 forward primers for TCR Vbeta segments and 13 reverse primers for TCR Jbeta segments. The CDR3 region of rearranged TCR beta genes was amplified from genomic DNA by a multiplex PCR assay. Amplified TCR beta libraries were sequenced as 87-base-pair reads on the Illumina HiSeq System. The authors' pipeline ran thus. A later analysis counted approximately 76 million unique TCR beta chains across the 650 to 800 repertoires, and roughly 10 million of these chains were shared by at least two donors. To remove PCR and sequencing errors, raw reads were error-corrected and collapsed into unique sequences using a nearest-neighbor algorithm that merged closely related sequences. Alignment of CDR3 sequences to IMGT reference sequences was used to assign V, D and J gene segments. For a sequence to be retained, at least a six-nucleotide match to both a V gene segment and a J gene segment was required. Rearrangements were classified as productive when the CDR3 lacked stop codons and remained in frame with V and J, and all other rearrangements were classified as non-productive. CDR3 was defined by IMGT convention, running from the second conserved V-encoded cysteine to the conserved J-encoded phenylalanine. Sequences without an unambiguous match to a single V gene segment were excluded from the earlier analysis of 587 of the donors. An earlier analysis of 587 of the donors called V segments functional above 56.7% productive rearrangements and segregating when the between-donor standard deviation exceeded 5%. A statistical classification framework was built to diagnose cytomegalovirus status from the catalog of TCR beta chain sequences. V and J gene assignment, in a later analysis, came from comparing TCR nucleotide sequences with IMGT/GENE-DB human TR gene sequences. A later analysis assigned CDR3 sequences and most-parsimonious VDJ recombination scenarios with the TCRdist pipeline. In a later analysis, each TCR beta chain was defined by its CDR3 amino acid sequence together with its V-gene family, and reads lacking a unique V-gene family were excluded. In a later analysis, fewer than 600 highly shared, low-generation-probability nucleotide sequences were removed to address suspected cross-contamination and a sequencing artifact. In a later analysis, a clonal expansion index was calculated for each public chain from normalized within-repertoire ranks of inferred template counts. Generation probabilities in a later analysis came from a VDJ recombination model fitted to out-of-frame rearrangements, and those results were checked against IGoR. In a later analysis, TCR-TCR, TCR-HLA and TCR-CMV co-occurrence was scored with hypergeometric tests, and a repertoire-size bias correction was applied to TCR pairs. In a later analysis, false discovery rates were estimated by permuting HLA or CMV assignments 20 times. In a later analysis, co-occurring TCRs were grouped using DBSCAN, with TCRdist sequence similarity added in when clustering inside HLA-allele-positive subsets. Co-occurrence clustering excluded repertoires with fewer than 30,000 or more than 120,000 public chains, plus five with anomalous nucleotide sharing. Here the immuneACCESS table is served through TCRdb, limited to in-frame sequences with V and J called. Missing clones are a known gap in these copies; in checked studies unresolved V genes cover under half, and the rest lacks a known reason. Clone size and V and J calls were adopted from that table, with D and trimming inferred from the DNA. This sample gives approximately 95,000 clones in total; about 86% of them show up just once. The ten largest clones take up approximately 4.2% of the sample.

The cohort consisted of hundreds of healthy bone marrow donors. Cohort members were all nominally healthy when sampled, although unrecorded immune exposures were likely present. The donor tested CMV seropositive, placing the donor among the 289 seropositive members of the cohort. A peripheral blood sample was provided by each donor, and peripheral blood mononuclear cells were used for TCR beta sequencing. Genomic DNA was extracted from the blood cell samples with the Qiagen DNeasy Blood Extraction Kit. The CDR3 contains 15 residues, cysteine and phenylalanine counted. Kept here is only the CDR3 DNA, which spans 45 bases and is read in frame from base 1. The germline V gene encodes CDR1 SGHTS and CDR2 YDEGEE. The junction carries 11 bases between V and J, which are trimmed by 0 bases and 2 bases respectively. Regarding this clone: The antigen it binds to is not known. Base qualities are not provided; no much larger clone lies one nucleotide away.

The rearrangement joined TRBV5-8 to TRBJ2-5; TRBD2 is a weak D gene call, 6 bases matching. The material sequenced was PBMCs. The TCR originated in a woman in her seventies in good health and CMV-seropositive. The nucleotide sequence reads as follows: TGTGCCAGCAGCTTGGAAGCGGGCGGGCAAGAGACCCAGTACTTC. It encodes CASSLEAGGQETQYF.